This T cell receptor beta chain was identified during a study of cytomegalovirus exposure and HLA in healthy donors. Both 60 Vbeta primers and 13 Jbeta primers went into the PCR. Authors' processing steps: In a later analysis, of around 85 million unique beta chains, about 10 million appeared in at least two donors. Sequenced by immunoSEQ multiplex PCR; TCRdb stores in-frame clones only, minus some. The V and J calls and clone size were taken over from that table, and D and trimming were inferred from the DNA. The repertoire holds around 130,000 clones, with 80% as singletons. This clone has more than one count but fewer than ten. Its target is unknown. Germline assignment: CDR1 GTSNPN and CDR2 SVGIG (reference sequence). The CDR3 length is 14 residues. Unmatched junction bases numbered 5, after V lost 2 bases and J lost 6 bases. General study findings and limits: 87-base-pair reads could not separate some V segments, including TRBV6-2 and TRBV6-3. Reportedly, diagnosis of cytomegalovirus status by the classifier showed high specificity and sensitivity. About 87% or about 30% of the time was how often most TCR beta V segments were productive, according to an earlier analysis.

This sequence was found in a male donor in good health and CMV-seronegative. The rearrangement links TRBV30 to TRBJ1-2; TRBD1 matches 11 bases. Sequencing input: PBMCs. The CDR3 here is CAWSRDRGVHGYTF. The CDR3 bases are TGTGCCTGGAGTAGGGACAGGGGGGTACATGGCTACACCTTC.